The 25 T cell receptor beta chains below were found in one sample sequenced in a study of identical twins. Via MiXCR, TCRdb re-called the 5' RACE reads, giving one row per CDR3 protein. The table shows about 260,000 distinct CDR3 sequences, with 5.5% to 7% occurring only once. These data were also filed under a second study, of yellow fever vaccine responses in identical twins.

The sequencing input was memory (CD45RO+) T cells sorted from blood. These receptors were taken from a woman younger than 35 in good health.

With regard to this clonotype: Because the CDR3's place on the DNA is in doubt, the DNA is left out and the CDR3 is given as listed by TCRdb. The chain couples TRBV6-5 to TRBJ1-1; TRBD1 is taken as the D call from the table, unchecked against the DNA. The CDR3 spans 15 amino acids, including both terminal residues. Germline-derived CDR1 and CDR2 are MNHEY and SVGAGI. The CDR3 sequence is CASSSSGTGYTEAFF.

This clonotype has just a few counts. The CDR3 DNA is TGTGCCAGCAGCCTCGGACAGGGACCTCCCACAGATACGCAGTATTTT. This codes for CASSLGQGPPTDTQYF. This sequence joins TRBV14 and TRBJ2-3; TRBD1 agrees at 8 bases. Trimming cost V 4 bases and J 2 bases; bases outside gene matches: 8. There are 16 residues in the CDR3. Germline V gives CDR1 SGHDN, CDR2 FVKESK.

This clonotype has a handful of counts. The CDR3 DNA reads TGTGCCAGCACCCAAGACACGCGAGATACGCAGTATTTT. It translates to CASTQDTRDTQYF. This sequence joins TRBV12-3 or TRBV12-4 and TRBJ2-3; D is ambiguous. Trimming took 7 bases from V and 5 from J, leaving 13 bases between them. This CDR3 contains 13 residues.

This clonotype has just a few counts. The CDR3 loop reads CASRVSYEQYF. Here the CDR3 DNA reads TGTGCCAGCAGGGTCTCCTACGAGCAGTACTTC. The chain links TRBV7-2 to TRBJ2-7; D gene ambiguous. The CDR3 totals 11 residues. Germline V CDR1 and CDR2: SGHTA, FQGNSA. The V end was cut by 6 bases, the J end by 0 bases, with 3 bases between.

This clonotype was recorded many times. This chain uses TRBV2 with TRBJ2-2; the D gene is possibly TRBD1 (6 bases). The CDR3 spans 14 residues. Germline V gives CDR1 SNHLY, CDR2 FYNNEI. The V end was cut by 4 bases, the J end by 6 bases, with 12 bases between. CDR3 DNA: TGTGCCAGCAGTGTAATAGGGGGTCCCGGGGAGCTGTTTTTT. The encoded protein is CASSVIGGPGELFF.

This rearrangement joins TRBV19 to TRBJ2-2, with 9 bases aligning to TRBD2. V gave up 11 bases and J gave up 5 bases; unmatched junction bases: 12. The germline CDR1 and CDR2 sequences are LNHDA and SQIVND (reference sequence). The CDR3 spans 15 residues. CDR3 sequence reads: CASNRGLAGTGELFF. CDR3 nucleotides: TGTGCCTCAAACCGAGGGCTAGCGGGAACCGGGGAGCTGTTTTTT.

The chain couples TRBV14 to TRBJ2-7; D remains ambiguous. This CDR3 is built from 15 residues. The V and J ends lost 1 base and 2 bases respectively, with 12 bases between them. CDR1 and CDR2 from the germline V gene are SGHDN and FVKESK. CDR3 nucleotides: TGTGCCAGCAGCCAAGCGGGTCCATGGGCCTACGAGCAGTACTTC. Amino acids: CASSQAGPWAYEQYF.

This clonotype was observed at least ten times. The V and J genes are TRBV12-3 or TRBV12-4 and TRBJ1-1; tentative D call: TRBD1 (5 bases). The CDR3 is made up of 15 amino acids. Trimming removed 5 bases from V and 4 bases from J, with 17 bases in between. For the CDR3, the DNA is TGTGCCAGCAGTCCCAGCTCGGGGGAGGCCACTGAAGCTTTCTTT. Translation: CASSPSSGEATEAFF.

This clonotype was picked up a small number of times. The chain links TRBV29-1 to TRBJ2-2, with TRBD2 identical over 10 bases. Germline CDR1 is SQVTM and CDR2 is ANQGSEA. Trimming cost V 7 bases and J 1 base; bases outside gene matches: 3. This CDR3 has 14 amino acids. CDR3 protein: CSARLAGNTGELFF. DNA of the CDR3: TGCAGCGCTAGACTAGCGGGGAACACCGGGGAGCTGTTTTTT.

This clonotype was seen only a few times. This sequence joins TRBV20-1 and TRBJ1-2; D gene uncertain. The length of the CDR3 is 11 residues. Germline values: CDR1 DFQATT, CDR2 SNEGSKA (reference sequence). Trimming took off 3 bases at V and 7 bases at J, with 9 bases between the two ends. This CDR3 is CSASMLGGYTF. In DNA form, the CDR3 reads TGCAGTGCTAGTATGCTTGGTGGCTACACCTTC.

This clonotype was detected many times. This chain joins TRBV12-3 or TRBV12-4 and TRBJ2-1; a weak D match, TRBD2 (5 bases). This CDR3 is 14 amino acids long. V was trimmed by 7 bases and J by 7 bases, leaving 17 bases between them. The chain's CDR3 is CASTPVASFNEQFF. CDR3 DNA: TGTGCCAGCACTCCAGTAGCGTCCTTTAATGAGCAGTTCTTC.

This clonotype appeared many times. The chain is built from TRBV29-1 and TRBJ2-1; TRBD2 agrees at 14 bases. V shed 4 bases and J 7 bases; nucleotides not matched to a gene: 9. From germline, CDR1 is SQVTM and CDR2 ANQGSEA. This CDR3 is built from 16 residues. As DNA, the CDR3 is TGCAGCGTTGGTTACGGGACTAGCGGGAGATTTAATGAGCAGTTCTTC. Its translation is CSVGYGTSGRFNEQFF.

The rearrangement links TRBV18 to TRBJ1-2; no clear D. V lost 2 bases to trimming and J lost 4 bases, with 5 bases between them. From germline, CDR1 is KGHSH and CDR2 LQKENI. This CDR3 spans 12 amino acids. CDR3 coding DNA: TGTGCCAGCTCACCAAGGATCTATGGCTACACCTTC. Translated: CASSPRIYGYTF.

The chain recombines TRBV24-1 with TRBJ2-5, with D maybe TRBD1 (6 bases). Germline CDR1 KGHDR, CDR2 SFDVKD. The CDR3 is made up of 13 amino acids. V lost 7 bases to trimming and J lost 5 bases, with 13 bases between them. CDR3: CATSHRVGETQYF. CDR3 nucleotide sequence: TGTGCCACCAGCCACAGGGTAGGGGAGACCCAGTACTTC.

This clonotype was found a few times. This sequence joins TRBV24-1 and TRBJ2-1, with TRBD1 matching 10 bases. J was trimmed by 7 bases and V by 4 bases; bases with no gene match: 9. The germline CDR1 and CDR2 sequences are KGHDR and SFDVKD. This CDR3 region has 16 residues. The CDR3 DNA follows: TGTGCCACCAGTGAACCAGGGACAGGGGATGCGAATGAGCAGTTCTTC. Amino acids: CATSEPGTGDANEQFF.

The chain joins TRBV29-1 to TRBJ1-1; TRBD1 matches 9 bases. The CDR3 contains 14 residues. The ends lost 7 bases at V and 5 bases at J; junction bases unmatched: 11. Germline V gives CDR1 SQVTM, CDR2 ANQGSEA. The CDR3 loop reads CSGRGTGRVTEAFF. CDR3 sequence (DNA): TGCAGCGGGCGTGGGACAGGGAGGGTTACTGAAGCTTTCTTT.

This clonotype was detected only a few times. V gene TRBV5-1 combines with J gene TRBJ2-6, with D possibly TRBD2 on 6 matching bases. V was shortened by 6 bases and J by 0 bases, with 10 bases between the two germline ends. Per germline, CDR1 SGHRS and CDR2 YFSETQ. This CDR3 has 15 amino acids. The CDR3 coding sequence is TGCGCCAGCACCCGGGAGAGCTCTGGGGCCAACGTCCTGACTTTC. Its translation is CASTRESSGANVLTF.

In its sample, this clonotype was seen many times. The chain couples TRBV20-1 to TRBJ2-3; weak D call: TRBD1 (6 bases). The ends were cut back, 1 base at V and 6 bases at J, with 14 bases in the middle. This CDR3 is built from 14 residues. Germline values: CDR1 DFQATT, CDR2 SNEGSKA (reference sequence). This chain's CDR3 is CSARVLLQGDTQYF. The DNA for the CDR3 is TGCAGTGCTAGAGTCCTACTACAGGGTGATACGCAGTATTTT.

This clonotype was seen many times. The CDR3 DNA sequence: TGTGCCAGCAGCGGCGGGACAGGGGATGGAACTGAAGCTTTCTTT. As protein: CASSGGTGDGTEAFF. The chain employs TRBV11-2 and TRBJ1-1, with TRBD1 identical over 10 bases. CDR3 length equals 15 residues. Trimming at V came to 5 bases and at J to 5 bases, leaving 8 bases not matched to a gene. Germline loops: CDR1 SGHAT, CDR2 FQNNGV. The full variable domain, in which reference TRBV11-2 and TRBJ1-1 provide the parts outside the CDR3, is EAGVAQSPRYKIIEKRQSVAFWCNPISGHATLYWYQQILGQGPKLLIQFQNNGVVDDSQLPKDRFSAERLKGVDSTLKIQPAKLEDSAVYLCASSGGTGDGTEAFFGQGTRLTVV.

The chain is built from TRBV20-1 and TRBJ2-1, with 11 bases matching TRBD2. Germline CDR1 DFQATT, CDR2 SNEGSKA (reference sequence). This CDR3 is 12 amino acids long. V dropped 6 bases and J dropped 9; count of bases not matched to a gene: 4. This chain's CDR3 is CSAPGLAVEQFF. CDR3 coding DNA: TGCAGTGCGCCGGGACTAGCGGTTGAGCAGTTCTTC.

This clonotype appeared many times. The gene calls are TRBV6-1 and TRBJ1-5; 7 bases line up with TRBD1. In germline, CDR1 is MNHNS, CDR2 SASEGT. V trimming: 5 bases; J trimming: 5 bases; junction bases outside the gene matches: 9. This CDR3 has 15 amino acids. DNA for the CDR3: TGTGCCAGCAGTCCTCAGGGGGAATGGGATCAGCCCCAGCATTTT. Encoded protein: CASSPQGEWDQPQHF.

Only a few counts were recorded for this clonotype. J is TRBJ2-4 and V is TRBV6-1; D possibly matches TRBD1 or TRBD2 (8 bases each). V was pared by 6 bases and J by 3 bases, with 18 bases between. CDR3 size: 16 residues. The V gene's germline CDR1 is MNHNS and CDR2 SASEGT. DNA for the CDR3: TGTGCCAGCAGCGAACAGGGGGGACTAGGCAAAAACATTCAGTACTTC. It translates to CASSEQGGLGKNIQYF.

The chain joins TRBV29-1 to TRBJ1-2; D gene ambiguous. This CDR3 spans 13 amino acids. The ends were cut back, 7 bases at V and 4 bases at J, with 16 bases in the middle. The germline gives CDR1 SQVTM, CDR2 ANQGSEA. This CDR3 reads CSAAVDNGYGYTF. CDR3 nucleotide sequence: TGCAGCGCTGCGGTAGACAATGGCTATGGCTACACCTTC.

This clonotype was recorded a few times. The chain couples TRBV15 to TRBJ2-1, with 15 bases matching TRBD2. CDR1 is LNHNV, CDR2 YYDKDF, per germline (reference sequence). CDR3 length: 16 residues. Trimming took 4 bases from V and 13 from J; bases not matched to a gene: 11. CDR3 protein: CATSKTLGTSGGIQFF. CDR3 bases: TGTGCCACCAGCAAAACACTTGGGACTAGCGGGGGGATCCAGTTCTTC.

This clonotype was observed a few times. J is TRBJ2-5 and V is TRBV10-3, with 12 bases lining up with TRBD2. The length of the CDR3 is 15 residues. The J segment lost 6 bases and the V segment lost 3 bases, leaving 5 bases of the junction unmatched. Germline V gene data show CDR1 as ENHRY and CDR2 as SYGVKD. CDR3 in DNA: TGTGCCATCAGTGATCTAGCGGGGGGGCGGAAGACCCAGTACTTC. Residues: CAISDLAGGRKTQYF.